The 16 T cell receptor beta chains presented below share a single source sample, sequenced in a study of blood T cell repertoires in COVID-19 (dated by TCRdb to about 2020). The library was generated by the immunoSEQ multiplex PCR assay. TCRdb retrieved this table from immuneACCESS and kept in-frame rearrangements only. Not all clones are present; in checked studies, unresolved V genes account for under half, and no reason is known for the remainder. The sample records about 160,000 clones, approximately 80% of which are singletons. The leading ten clones occupy roughly 2.8% of the sample. The sequenced sample was peripheral blood. Every receptor here comes from a woman aged 55-70 years with acute or convalescent COVID-19.

The V and J genes are TRBV4-1 and TRBJ2-7, with TRBD1 matching over 7 bases. Germline CDR1 reads MGHRA; CDR2 reads YSYEKL. The J segment lost 3 bases and the V segment lost 2 bases, leaving 7 bases of the junction unmatched. The CDR3 spans 15 residues. CDR3 region: CASSQTDRRGYEQYF. The CDR3 region has the DNA TGCGCCAGCAGCCAAACGGACAGGAGAGGCTACGAGCAGTACTTC.

The gene calls are TRBV6-6 and TRBJ1-6; D gene uncertain. This CDR3 is 16 amino acids long. Deletions cut 2 bases from V and 0 bases from J, with 8 bases between. The germline V gene has CDR1 MNHNY and CDR2 SVGAGI (reference sequence). CDR3 coding DNA: TGTGCCAGCAGTTACGAGGAGAGCTCCTATAATTCACCCCTCCACTTT. It is translated as CASSYEESSYNSPLHF.

The gene calls are TRBV14 and TRBJ2-5; D not certain. The V and J ends lost 4 bases and 2 bases respectively, with 14 bases between them. Germline assignment: CDR1 SGHDN and CDR2 FVKESK. The CDR3 length is 15 residues. In DNA form, the CDR3 reads TGTGCCAGCAGCCTCCTTCTAGGTGGGCAAGAGACCCAGTACTTC. This gives the protein CASSLLLGGQETQYF.

This chain connects TRBV14 to TRBJ1-3; possible D gene TRBD1, 5 bases. CDR1 and CDR2 (germline): SGHDN, FVKESK. Trimming removed 6 bases at V and 2 bases at J, with 11 bases between. The CDR3 has 14 residues. In nucleotides, the CDR3 is TGTGCCAGCAGTCAAATGACAGCTGGAAACACCATATATTTT. Protein product: CASSQMTAGNTIYF.

This sequence joins TRBV4-3 and TRBJ2-5, with D perhaps TRBD2 (6 bases). Per the germline V gene, CDR1 is LGHNA and CDR2 is YSLEER. The ends were cut back, 0 bases at V and 5 bases at J, with 10 bases in the middle. This CDR3 contains 14 residues. As DNA, the CDR3 is TGCGCCAGCAGCCAAGACAGGAGCGGGGAGACCCAGTACTTC. Protein: CASSQDRSGETQYF.

The chain links TRBV18 to TRBJ2-1; 7 nucleotides line up with TRBD1. Germline trimming cut 8 bases from V and 6 bases from J; bases unmatched to any gene: 7. Per germline, CDR1 KGHSH and CDR2 LQKENI. The CDR3 sequence is 13 residues long. Here the CDR3 reads CASATGQINEQFF. In nucleotides, the CDR3 is TGTGCCAGCGCGACGGGACAGATCAATGAGCAGTTCTTC.

The chain is built from TRBV28 and TRBJ1-1; 9 nucleotides line up with TRBD1. Germline CDR1 reads MDHEN; CDR2 reads SYDVKM. The CDR3 spans 17 residues. V gave up 6 bases and J gave up 0 bases; unmatched junction bases: 11. CDR3 coding DNA: TGTGCCAGCAGATTACCGGGACAGGGTCCGATGAACACTGAAGCTTTCTTT. Its translation: CASRLPGQGPMNTEAFF. Using reference TRBV28 and TRBJ1-1 for the parts outside the CDR3, the full variable domain is DVKVTQSSRYLVKRTGEKVFLECVQDMDHENMFWYRQDPGLGLRLIYFSYDVKMKEKGDIPEGYSVSREKKERFSLILESASTNQTSMYLCASRLPGQGPMNTEAFFGQGTRLTVV.

This chain joins TRBV28 and TRBJ2-7, with 10 bases matching TRBD1. This CDR3 comprises 15 residues. The germline V gene has CDR1 MDHEN and CDR2 SYDVKM. Trimming took 5 bases from V and 3 from J; bases not matched to a gene: 7. CDR3 in DNA: TGTGCCAGCAGTGGGCCCGACAGGGGGCACTACGAGCAGTACTTC. Residues: CASSGPDRGHYEQYF.

This clone was recorded a few times. The chain uses TRBV27 and TRBJ2-1; 11 bases line up with TRBD2. The CDR3 runs 16 residues. Trimming took 3 bases from V and 6 from J; bases not matched to a gene: 7. Germline values: CDR1 MNHEY, CDR2 SMNVEV (reference sequence). The CDR3, as DNA: TGTGCCAGCAGTTTGAGTACTAGCGGGGGCTTCAATGAGCAGTTCTTC. Its protein is CASSLSTSGGFNEQFF.

In nucleotides, the CDR3 is TGTGCCAGCAGCTTGACAGGTGGGCATGGCTACACCTTC. Translating it yields CASSLTGGHGYTF. The chain joins TRBV5-5 to TRBJ1-2; TRBD1 is a possible D gene (5 bases). Trimming removed 1 base from V and 6 bases from J, with 10 bases in between. Germline V gives CDR1 SGHKS, CDR2 YYEKEE (reference sequence). The CDR3 runs to 13 residues. The variable domain in full, with the rest retrieved from reference TRBV5-5 and TRBJ1-2, is DAGVTQSPTHLIKTRGQQVTLRCSPISGHKSVSWYQQVLGQGPQFIFQYYEKEERGRGNFPDRFSARQFPNYSSELNVNALLLGDSALYLCASSLTGGHGYTFGSGTRLTVV.

V gene TRBV11-2 combines with J gene TRBJ2-7, with 9 bases identical to TRBD1. J lost 4 bases, V lost 3 bases, and 7 bases had no gene match. The CDR3 consists of 15 residues. Germline values: CDR1 SGHAT, CDR2 FQNNGV. In nucleotides, the CDR3 is TGTGCCAGCAGCTTGGTCTGGGACAGGGCTTACGAGCAGTACTTC. This gives the protein CASSLVWDRAYEQYF.

This sequence joins TRBV5-6 and TRBJ2-7, with 10 bases fitting TRBD1. The trim removed 3 bases at V and 5 bases at J, leaving 5 bases unmatched. CDR3 length: 14 amino acids. CDR1 is SGHDT, CDR2 YYEEEE, per germline. CDR3 protein: CASSSRDRGDEQYF. As DNA, the CDR3 is TGTGCCAGCAGCTCCCGGGACAGGGGCGACGAGCAGTACTTC.

V and J are TRBV2 and TRBJ1-5, with 10 bases fitting TRBD1. Germline lookup yields CDR1 SNHLY and CDR2 FYNNEI. V shed 3 bases and J 0 bases; nucleotides not matched to a gene: 2. The CDR3 runs to 16 residues. The DNA of the CDR3 is TGTGCCAGCAGTGACCGGACAGGGGGTAGCAATCAGCCCCAGCATTTT. Its translation: CASSDRTGGSNQPQHF.

The gene calls are TRBV7-2 and TRBJ2-1; D may be TRBD2 (6 bases). This CDR3 has 17 residues. Germline V CDR1 and CDR2: SGHTA, FQGNSA. The V end was cut by 3 bases, the J end by 0 bases, with 15 bases between. The CDR3 bases are TGTGCCAGCAGCTTCTTTGCGGGGCCCACCTCCTACAATGAGCAGTTCTTC. Translation gives CASSFFAGPTSYNEQFF.

The chain has TRBV7-2 and TRBJ1-5, with D unclear. Trimming left V 2 bases short and J 2 bases short, with 7 bases between. The CDR3 is made up of 14 amino acids. CDR1 and CDR2 (germline): SGHTA, FQGNSA. CDR3 sequence (DNA): TGTGCCAGCAGCTTAAACCCGGGCAATCAGCCCCAGCATTTT. This translates into CASSLNPGNQPQHF.

The genes are TRBV4-1 and TRBJ2-3; D perhaps matches TRBD2 (5 bases). CDR1 MGHRA and CDR2 YSYEKL come from the germline V gene. Trimming cost V 0 bases and J 9 bases, with 19 bases left between them. The CDR3 consists of 16 residues. The CDR3 region is CASSQEEGSGRGTQYF. As DNA, the CDR3 is TGCGCCAGCAGCCAAGAGGAAGGTTCCGGCAGAGGGACGCAGTATTTT.